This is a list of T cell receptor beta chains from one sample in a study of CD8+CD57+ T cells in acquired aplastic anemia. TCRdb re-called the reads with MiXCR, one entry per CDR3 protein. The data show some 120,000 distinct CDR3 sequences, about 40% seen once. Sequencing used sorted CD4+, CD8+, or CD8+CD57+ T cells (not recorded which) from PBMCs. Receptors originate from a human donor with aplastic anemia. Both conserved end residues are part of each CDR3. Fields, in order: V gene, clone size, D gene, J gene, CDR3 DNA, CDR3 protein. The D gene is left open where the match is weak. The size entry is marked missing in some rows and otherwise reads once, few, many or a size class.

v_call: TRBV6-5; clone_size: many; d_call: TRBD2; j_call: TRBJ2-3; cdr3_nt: TGTGCCAGCACCCTGCGCAGGCTAGCGGGCGCTACGCAGTATTTT; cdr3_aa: CASTLRRLAGATQYF
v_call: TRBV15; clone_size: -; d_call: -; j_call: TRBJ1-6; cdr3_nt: TGTGCCACCAGCAGACCCGAGGTTTGG; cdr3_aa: CATSRPEVW
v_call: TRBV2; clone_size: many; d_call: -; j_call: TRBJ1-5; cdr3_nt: TGTGCCAGCAGCGTGACAGAGGTTCAGCCCCAGCATTTT; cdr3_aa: CASSVTEVQPQHF
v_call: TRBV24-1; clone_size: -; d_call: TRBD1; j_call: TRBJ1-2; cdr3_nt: TGTGCCACCAGTGATCGGACAGGGCGGGACTATGGCTACACCTTC; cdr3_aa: CATSDRTGRDYGYTF
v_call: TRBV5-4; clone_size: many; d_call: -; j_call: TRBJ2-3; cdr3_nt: TGTGCCAGCAGGGACGTACTTACAGATACGCAGTATTTT; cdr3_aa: CASRDVLTDTQYF
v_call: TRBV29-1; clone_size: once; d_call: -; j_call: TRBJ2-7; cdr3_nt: TGCAGCGTCGAATTAGACCCGGGGGCCGCCTACGAGCAGTACTTC; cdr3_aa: CSVELDPGAAYEQYF
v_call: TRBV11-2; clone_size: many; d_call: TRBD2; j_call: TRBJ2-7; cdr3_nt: TGTGCCAGCAGCTTATTCCATCTAGCGGGGGGCCTAAGCTCCTACGAGCAGTACTTC; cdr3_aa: CASSLFHLAGGLSSYEQYF
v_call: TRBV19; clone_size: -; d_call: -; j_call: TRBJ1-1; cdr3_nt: TGTGCCAGCCGTATCGCAGGGGTGAACACTGAAGCTTTCTTT; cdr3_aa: CASRIAGVNTEAFF
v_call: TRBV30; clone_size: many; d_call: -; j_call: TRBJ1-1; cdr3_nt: TGTGCCTGGAGCCCTCACAGGGCTTACTCTGAAGCTTTCTTT; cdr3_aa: CAWSPHRAYSEAFF
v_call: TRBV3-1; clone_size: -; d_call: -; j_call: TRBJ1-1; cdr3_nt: TGTGCCAGCAGCCCTCCGGCGGTGTTAAGCATGAACACTGAAGCTTTCTTT; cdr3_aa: CASSPPAVLSMNTEAFF
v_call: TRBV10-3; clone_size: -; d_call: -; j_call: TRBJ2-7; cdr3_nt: TGTGCCGGCAGCCTCTACTTCCGAAACTACGAGCAGTACTTC; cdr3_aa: CAGSLYFRNYEQYF
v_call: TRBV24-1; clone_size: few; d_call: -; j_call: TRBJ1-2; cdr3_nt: TGTGCCACCAGTGCGGACCGAAACTATGGCTACACCTTC; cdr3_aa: CATSADRNYGYTF
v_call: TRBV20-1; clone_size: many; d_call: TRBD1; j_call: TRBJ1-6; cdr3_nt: TGCAGTGCTGCCCTCGACAGGGCTAGGTCACCCCTCCACTTT; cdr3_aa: CSAALDRARSPLHF
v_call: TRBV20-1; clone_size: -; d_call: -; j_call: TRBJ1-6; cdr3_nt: TGCAGTGCTAGAGATTCTCTCATTGGGACCATCAATAATTCACCCCTCCACTTT; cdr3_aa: CSARDSLIGTINNSPLHF
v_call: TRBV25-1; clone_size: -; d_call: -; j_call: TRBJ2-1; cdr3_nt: TGTGCCAGCAGCTTTAGACCACCTCTGAGGACAGTGATGACCCCGAGCTCCTACAATGAGCAGTCCTTC; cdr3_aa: CASSFRPPLRTVMTPSSYNEQSF
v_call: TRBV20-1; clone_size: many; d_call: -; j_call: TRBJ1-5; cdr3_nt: TGCAGTGCTAGGATAGGGTTGGGCAATCAGCCCCAGCATTTT; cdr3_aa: CSARIGLGNQPQHF
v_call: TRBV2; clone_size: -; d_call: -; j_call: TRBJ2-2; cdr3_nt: TGTGCCAGCAGTGAGGAACGGCGGGGGCTCACCGGGGAGCTGTTTTTT; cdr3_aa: CASSEERRGLTGELFF
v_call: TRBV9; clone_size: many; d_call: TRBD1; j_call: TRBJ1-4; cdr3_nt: TGTGCCAGCAGCGTAGGACAGGGTCGGGGCGAAAAACTGTTTTTT; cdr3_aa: CASSVGQGRGEKLFF
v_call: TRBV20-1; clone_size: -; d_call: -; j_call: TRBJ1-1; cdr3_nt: TGCAGTGCAGGCAGTGAAGCTCTCTTT; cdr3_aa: CSAGSEALF
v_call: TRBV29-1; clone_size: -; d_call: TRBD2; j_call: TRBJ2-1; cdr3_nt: TGCAGCGTAGTGAGCGGGGGGGCTGGCCTGCAGGAGCAGTTCTTC; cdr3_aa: CSVVSGGAGLQEQFF
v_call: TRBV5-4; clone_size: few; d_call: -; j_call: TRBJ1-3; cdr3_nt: TGTGCCAGCAGCCTGCGAGGTAACTCTGGAAACACCATATATTTT; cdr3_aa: CASSLRGNSGNTIYF
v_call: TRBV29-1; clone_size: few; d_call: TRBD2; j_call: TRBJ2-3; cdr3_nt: TGCAGCGTTTCAGGACTAGCGGGCATCAGCACAGATACGCAGTATTTT; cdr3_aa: CSVSGLAGISTDTQYF
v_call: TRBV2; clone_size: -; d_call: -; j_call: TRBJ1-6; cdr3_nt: TGTGCCAGGCGCCAGGTGACAGCGAATAATTCACCCCTCCACTTT; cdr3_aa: CARRQVTANNSPLHF
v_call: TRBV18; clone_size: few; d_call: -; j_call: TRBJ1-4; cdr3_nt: TGTGCCAGCTCATCCGGGGGAGAAAAACTGTTTTTT; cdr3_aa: CASSSGGEKLFF
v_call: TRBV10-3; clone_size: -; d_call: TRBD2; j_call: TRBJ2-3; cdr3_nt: TGTGCCATCAGGGCGGGGGGCACCACAGATACGCAGTATTTT; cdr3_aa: CAIRAGGTTDTQYF
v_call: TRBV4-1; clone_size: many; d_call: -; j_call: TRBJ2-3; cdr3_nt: TGCGCCAGCAGCCAAGGAAACACAGGGACAGATACGCAGTATTTT; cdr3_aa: CASSQGNTGTDTQYF
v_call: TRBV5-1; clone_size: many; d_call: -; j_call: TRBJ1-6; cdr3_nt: TGCGCCAGCAGCCGTGAGATGAATTCACCCCTCCACTTT; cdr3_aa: CASSREMNSPLHF
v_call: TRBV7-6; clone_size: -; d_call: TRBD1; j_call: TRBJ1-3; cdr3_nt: TGTGCCAGCAGCCTAGCGGGACAGGCTGGAAACACCATATATTTT; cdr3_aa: CASSLAGQAGNTIYF
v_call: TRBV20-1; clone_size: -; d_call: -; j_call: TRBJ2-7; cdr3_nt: TGCAGTGCTAGAGATTACCCCGGGAGCTCCTACGAGCAGTACTTC; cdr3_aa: CSARDYPGSSYEQYF
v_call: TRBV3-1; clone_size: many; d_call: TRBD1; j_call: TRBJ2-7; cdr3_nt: TGTGCCAGCAGCCATACTCGGACAGGGAAGAGGTACGAGCAGTACTTC; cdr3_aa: CASSHTRTGKRYEQYF
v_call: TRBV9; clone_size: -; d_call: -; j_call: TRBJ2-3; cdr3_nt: TGCGCCAGCAGCGTAGGGGTGGAGCCTCGGATCGATACGCAGTATTTT; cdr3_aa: CASSVGVEPRIDTQYF
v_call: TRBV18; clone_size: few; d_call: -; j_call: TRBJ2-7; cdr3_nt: TGTGCCAGCTCACCAAACGGGAGAGGGACGGGCGAGCAGTACTTC; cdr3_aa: CASSPNGRGTGEQYF
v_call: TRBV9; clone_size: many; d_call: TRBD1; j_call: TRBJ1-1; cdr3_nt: TGTGCCAGCAGCGTAGCTGCGACAGGGAGCGCTGAAGCTTTCTTT; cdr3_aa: CASSVAATGSAEAFF
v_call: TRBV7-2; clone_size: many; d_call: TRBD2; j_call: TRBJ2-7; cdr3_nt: TGTGCCAGCAGTCCTCCGGGGACTAGAGCCCGCGAGCAGTACTTC; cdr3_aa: CASSPPGTRAREQYF
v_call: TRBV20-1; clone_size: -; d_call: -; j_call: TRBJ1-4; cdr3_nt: TGCAGTGCTAGAGATGAGGGGGGCAATGAAAAACTGTTTTTT; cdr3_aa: CSARDEGGNEKLFF
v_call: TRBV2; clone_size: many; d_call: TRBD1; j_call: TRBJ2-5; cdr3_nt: TGTGCCAGCAGACCACAGGGGACCCAAGAGACCCAGTACTTC; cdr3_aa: CASRPQGTQETQYF
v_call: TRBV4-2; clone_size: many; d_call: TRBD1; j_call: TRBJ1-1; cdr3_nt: TGTGCCAGCAGCCAAGTAGGACAGGGTGATCCAGCTTTCTTT; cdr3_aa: CASSQVGQGDPAFF
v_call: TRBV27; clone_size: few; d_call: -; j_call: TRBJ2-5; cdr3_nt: TGTGCCAGCAGTTTCGCTACTAGCAAACAAGAGACCCAGTACTTC; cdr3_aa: CASSFATSKQETQYF
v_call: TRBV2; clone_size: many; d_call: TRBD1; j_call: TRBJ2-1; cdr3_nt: TGTGCCACTAAGGGACAGACCATAAACAATGAGCAGTTCTTC; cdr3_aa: CATKGQTINNEQFF
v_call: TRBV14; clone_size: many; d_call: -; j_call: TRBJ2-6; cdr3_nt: TGTGCCAGCAGCCCTCTGGGACCTCCTGGGGCCAACGTCCTGACTTTC; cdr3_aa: CASSPLGPPGANVLTF
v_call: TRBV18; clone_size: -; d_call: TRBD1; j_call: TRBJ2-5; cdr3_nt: TGTGCCAGCTTCCGGGACAGGGGCTTCCAAGAGACCCAGTACTTC; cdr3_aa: CASFRDRGFQETQYF
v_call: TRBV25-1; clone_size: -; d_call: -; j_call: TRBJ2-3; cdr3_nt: TGTGCCAGCACCCCCGGAGATACGCAGTATTTT; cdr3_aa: CASTPGDTQYF
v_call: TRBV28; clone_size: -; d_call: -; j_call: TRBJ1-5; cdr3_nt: TGTGCCAGCAGTTTATCCGGACAGAACAATCAGCCCCAGCATTTT; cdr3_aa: CASSLSGQNNQPQHF
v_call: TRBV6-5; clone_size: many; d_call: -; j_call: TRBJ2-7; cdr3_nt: TGTGCCAGCAGTTACCCTGGCAGTTTGGGCTACGAGCAGTACTTC; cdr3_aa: CASSYPGSLGYEQYF
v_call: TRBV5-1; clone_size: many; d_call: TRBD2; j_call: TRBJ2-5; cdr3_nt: TGCGCCAGCAGCTTGGTGCGGGGGGGCGCCCGAAAAGAGACCCAGTACTTC; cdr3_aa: CASSLVRGGARKETQYF
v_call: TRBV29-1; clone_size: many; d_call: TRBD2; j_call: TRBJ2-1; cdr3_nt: TGCAGCGCGGGGGGTGGGTCTTACAATGAGCAGTTCTTC; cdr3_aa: CSAGGGSYNEQFF
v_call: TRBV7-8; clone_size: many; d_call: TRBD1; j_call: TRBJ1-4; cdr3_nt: TGTGCCAGCAGCTTAGGGGGACAGTGGGGGGAAAAACTGTTTTTT; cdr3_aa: CASSLGGQWGEKLFF
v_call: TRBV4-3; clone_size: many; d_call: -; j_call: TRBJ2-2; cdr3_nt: TGCGCCAGCAGCCAGGGGCCGGGACTCTACACCGGGGAGCTGTTTTTT; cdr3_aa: CASSQGPGLYTGELFF
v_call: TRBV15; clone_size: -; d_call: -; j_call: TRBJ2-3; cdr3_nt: TGTGCCACCAGCAGCGACTCATCGGGTACGCAGTGTTTT; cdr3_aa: CATSSDSSGTQCF
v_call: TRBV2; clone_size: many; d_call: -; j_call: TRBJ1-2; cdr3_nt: TGTGCCAGCAGTGAAAGGGTCCCGACAGCTTATGGCTACACCTTC; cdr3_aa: CASSERVPTAYGYTF
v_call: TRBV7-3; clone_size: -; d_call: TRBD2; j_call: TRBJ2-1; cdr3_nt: TGTGCCAGCAGACCAACTAGCGGGGCCTACAATGAGCAGTTCTTC; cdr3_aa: CASRPTSGAYNEQFF